Presented here are 32 T cell receptor beta chains from one specimen sequenced in a study of graft-versus-host responses after intestinal transplantation. Sequencing was performed with immunoSEQ multiplex PCR; in TCRdb, only in-frame clones are kept and a portion is missing. Here the sample spans tens of thousands of clones, about nine tenths being singletons. These receptors have no identified antigens. Source: unstimulated CD8+ T cells sorted from spleen or lymph node cells, taken before intestinal transplant. These receptor sequences come from a human donor who received an intestinal transplant.

The rearrangement links TRBV11-2 to TRBJ2-3; maybe TRBD1 (6 bases). The V end lost 1 base, the J end lost 2 bases, and 13 bases lay between the germline ends. The CDR3 spans 16 residues. The V gene's germline CDR1 is SGHAT and CDR2 FQNNGV. CDR3 residues: CASSLVGAAHTDTQYF. CDR3 nucleotides: TGTGCCAGCAGCTTAGTGGGGGCGGCCCACACAGATACGCAGTATTTT.

The chain is built from TRBV7-9 and TRBJ2-1, with unresolved D. Germline lookup yields CDR1 SEHNR and CDR2 FQNEAQ (reference sequence). The ends were cut back, 5 bases at V and 5 bases at J, with 10 bases in the middle. The CDR3 spans 13 residues. The CDR3 is CASSLLPDNEQFF. CDR3 DNA sequence: TGTGCCAGCAGCCTGTTACCGGACAATGAGCAGTTCTTC.

The genes are TRBV7-6 and TRBJ1-1; D is possibly TRBD1 (6 bases). The V and J ends lost 6 bases and 1 base respectively, with 9 bases between them. The CDR3 is made up of 13 amino acids. From germline, CDR1 is SGHVS and CDR2 FNYEAQ. The CDR3 protein is CASSWTENTEAFF. DNA for the CDR3: TGTGCCAGCAGTTGGACAGAGAACACTGAAGCTTTCTTT. Variable domain in full (rest from reference TRBV7-6 and TRBJ1-1): GAGVSQSPRYKVTKRGQDVALRCDPISGHVSLYWYRQALGQGPEFLTYFNYEAQQDKSGLPNDRFSAERPEGSISTLTIQRTEQRDSAMYRCASSWTENTEAFFGQGTRLTVV.

This chain joins TRBV11-2 and TRBJ2-1; 9 bases are a match to TRBD2. Germline CDR1 reads SGHAT; CDR2 reads FQNNGV. Trimming at V came to 4 bases and at J to 4 bases, leaving 2 bases not matched to a gene. This CDR3 is 14 amino acids long. The DNA of the CDR3 is TGTGCCAGCAGCTCTAGCGGGGATTACAATGAGCAGTTCTTC. It encodes CASSSSGDYNEQFF.

The chain carries TRBV6-5 and TRBJ1-6, with D unresolved. Germline V gene data show CDR1 as MNHEY and CDR2 as SVGAGI. The CDR3 runs to 15 residues. Trimming took 6 bases from V and 7 from J, leaving 16 bases between them. CDR3 sequence reads: CASSTTAFWNSPLHF. CDR3 sequence (DNA): TGTGCCAGCAGCACCACAGCCTTTTGGAATTCACCCCTCCACTTT.

The chain recombines TRBV2 with TRBJ2-2; possibly TRBD2 for D (6 bases). Trimming removed 0 bases from V and 0 bases from J, with 14 bases in between. The CDR3 covers 18 residues. Germline lookup yields CDR1 SNHLY and CDR2 FYNNEI. The CDR3, as DNA: TGTGCCAGCAGTGAAGCACCCGGGTGGGGGGCGAACACCGGGGAGCTGTTTTTT. Translating gives CASSEAPGWGANTGELFF. The full variable domain, completed using reference TRBV2 and TRBJ2-2, is EPEVTQTPSHQVTQMGQEVILRCVPISNHLYFYWYRQILGQKVEFLVSFYNNEISEKSEIFDDQFSVERPDGSNFTLKIRSTKLEDSAMYFCASSEAPGWGANTGELFFGEGSRLTVL.

The chain joins TRBV15 to TRBJ2-5, with a weak D call TRBD2 (5 bases). CDR1 is LNHNV, CDR2 YYDKDF, per germline (reference sequence). This CDR3 region has 12 residues. With 4 bases removed from V and 7 bases from J, the gap between germline ends came to 10 bases. CDR3 nucleotide sequence: TGTGCCACCAGCACCGTCGAGGGGACCCAGTACTTC. This sequence encodes CATSTVEGTQYF.

The J gene is TRBJ2-7, the V gene TRBV6-1; D might be TRBD1 (6 bases). V dropped 5 bases and J dropped 3 bases, with 14 bases sitting between them. Germline CDR1 and CDR2: MNHNS and SASEGT. The CDR3 consists of 14 residues. CDR3 sequence: CASSPTTGHYEQYF. Written as DNA, the CDR3 is TGTGCCAGCAGTCCGACGACAGGCCACTACGAGCAGTACTTC.

The chain joins TRBV9 to TRBJ1-2, with 9 positions matching TRBD1. The CDR3 runs to 15 residues. V shed 3 bases, J shed 8 bases, and the junction held 11 bases outside the gene matches. CDR1 is SGDLS, CDR2 YYNGEE, per germline. The CDR3 region has the DNA TGTGCCAGCAGCGCCCGGGACAGGGCAGTGCGGGGCTACACCTTC. It translates to CASSARDRAVRGYTF. The entire variable domain, with the rest obtained from reference TRBV9 and TRBJ1-2, is as follows: DSGVTQTPKHLITATGQRVTLRCSPRSGDLSVYWYQQSLDQGLQFLIQYYNGEERAKGNILERFSAQQFPDLHSELNLSSLELGDSALYFCASSARDRAVRGYTFGSGTRLTVV.

J is TRBJ2-7 and V is TRBV12-5; D ambiguous. The CDR3 totals 11 residues. Germline CDR1 and CDR2: LGHNT and FRNRAP. V was cut by 3 bases and J by 4 bases, with 4 bases left in between. CDR3 amino acids: CASGFAYEQYF. The CDR3 DNA reads as TGTGCTAGTGGTTTCGCGTACGAGCAGTACTTC.

The V gene is TRBV11-2, the J gene TRBJ2-1; D is uncertain. V lost 1 base to trimming and J lost 5 bases, with 3 bases between them. The CDR3 sequence is 12 residues long. Germline V CDR1 and CDR2: SGHAT, FQNNGV. The CDR3 region is CASSLGDNEQFF. The DNA of the CDR3 is TGTGCCAGCAGCTTAGGGGACAATGAGCAGTTCTTC.

This chain joins TRBV27 and TRBJ2-3, with 7 bases fitting TRBD1. Germline V CDR1 and CDR2: MNHEY, SMNVEV (reference sequence). V dropped 4 bases and J dropped 5; count of bases not matched to a gene: 6. The CDR3 covers 14 residues. CDR3 DNA sequence: TGTGCCAGCAGTTCGCGACAGGGTGGAGATACGCAGTATTTT. Its translation: CASSSRQGGDTQYF.

V is TRBV13 and J is TRBJ2-3, with D unresolved. CDR3 length: 13 amino acids. CDR1 is PRHDT, CDR2 FYEKMQ, per germline (reference sequence). V gave up 1 base and J gave up 1 base, with 3 bases separating them. The CDR3 here is CASSLERTDTQYF. The CDR3 DNA follows: TGTGCCAGCAGCTTAGAGCGCACAGATACGCAGTATTTT.

J is TRBJ2-3 and V is TRBV29-1, with 8 bases matching TRBD1. Trimming at V came to 6 bases and at J to 10 bases, leaving 18 bases not matched to a gene. Germline V gives CDR1 SQVTM, CDR2 ANQGSEA. The CDR3 contains 15 residues. The CDR3: CSVYTPGQVIVAQYF. CDR3 coding DNA: TGCAGCGTCTATACTCCGGGACAGGTTATTGTGGCGCAGTATTTT.

The chain joins TRBV4-1 to TRBJ2-5; 9 bases map to TRBD1. V dropped 4 bases and J dropped 5; count of bases not matched to a gene: 11. Per germline, CDR1 MGHRA and CDR2 YSYEKL. This CDR3 spans 16 amino acids. Here the CDR3 DNA reads TGCGCCAGCAGCCGGGACAGGGTGCCCACCCGGGAGACCCAGTACTTC. Its protein product is CASSRDRVPTRETQYF.

This clone has only one observation. The V call is TRBV13, the J call TRBJ1-3; the match to TRBD1 covers 9 bases. Per germline, CDR1 PRHDT and CDR2 FYEKMQ (reference sequence). CDR3 size: 14 residues. Unmatched junction bases numbered 7, after V lost 5 bases and J lost 8 bases. Written as DNA, the CDR3 is TGTGCCAGCAGCGAGGGGACAGGGAGGGACACCATATATTTT. Translating it yields CASSEGTGRDTIYF.

The rearrangement joins TRBV6-6 to TRBJ1-2; D is perhaps TRBD1 (6 bases). The CDR3 length is 16 residues. Germline V gene sequence: CDR1 MNHNY, CDR2 SVGAGI (reference sequence). V was trimmed by 5 bases and J by 6 bases, leaving 22 bases between them. In DNA, the CDR3 is TGTGCCAGCAGTAACCGCGTTCAGGGGAAAAAGGATGGCTACACCTTC. Protein sequence: CASSNRVQGKKDGYTF.

The rearrangement links TRBV6-1 to TRBJ2-7; 7 bases line up with TRBD2. The J segment lost 2 bases and the V segment lost 1 base, leaving 11 bases of the junction unmatched. The CDR3 extends over 17 amino acids. The V gene's germline CDR1 is MNHNS and CDR2 SASEGT. The CDR3 spells CASSEVGLAEWPYEQYF. The CDR3 DNA reads as TGTGCCAGCAGTGAAGTGGGCCTAGCGGAATGGCCCTACGAGCAGTACTTC.

V gene TRBV6-5 combines with J gene TRBJ1-1, with TRBD1 as a possible D gene (5 bases). The V and J ends lost 6 bases and 4 bases respectively, with 15 bases between them. Germline CDR1 reads MNHEY; CDR2 reads SVGAGI. The CDR3 runs 14 residues. The CDR3 DNA reads TGTGCCAGCAGCCACCCCGGGCAGGGCACTGAAGCTTTCTTT. Its protein product is CASSHPGQGTEAFF.

Here the CDR3 reads CASSAYDRGEQYF. CDR3 nucleotides: TGTGCCAGCAGCGCCTACGACAGGGGCGAGCAGTACTTC. The gene calls are TRBV9 and TRBJ2-7; 8 nucleotides agree with TRBD1. The CDR3 totals 13 residues. J was trimmed by 6 bases and V by 3 bases; bases with no gene match: 5. Per the germline V gene, CDR1 is SGDLS and CDR2 is YYNGEE.

The rearrangement joins TRBV28 to TRBJ1-2; weak D call: TRBD1 (6 bases). Trimming shortened V by 7 bases and J by 0 bases, and 18 bases separated the two germline ends. This CDR3 is built from 16 residues. CDR1 and CDR2 from the germline V gene are MDHEN and SYDVKM. The CDR3 DNA reads as TGTGCCAGCACCCTGTGGTCGGGGGCGACTAACTATGGCTACACCTTC. Its translation is CASTLWSGATNYGYTF.

This clone was recorded only once. The J gene is TRBJ2-5, the V gene TRBV27; TRBD2 is a possible D gene (6 bases). Per the germline V gene, CDR1 is MNHEY and CDR2 is SMNVEV (reference sequence). Trimming pared 7 bases from V and 3 bases from J, leaving 18 bases between. The CDR3 runs to 15 residues. CDR3 DNA: TGTGCCAGCACCCCCGGCGGGGAGAGGAAAGAGACCCAGTACTTC. Protein sequence: CASTPGGERKETQYF.

The chain links TRBV9 to TRBJ2-1; TRBD2 is a possible D gene (7 bases). V lost 3 bases and J lost 9, with 25 bases in between. This CDR3 comprises 17 residues. Germline V gives CDR1 SGDLS, CDR2 YYNGEE. This CDR3 reads CASSGEVGGAKLGEQFF. CDR3 nucleotide sequence: TGTGCCAGCAGCGGTGAGGTAGGGGGGGCTAAACTGGGTGAGCAGTTCTTC.

The genes are TRBV7-9 and TRBJ2-1; 12 positions agree with TRBD2. V shed 6 bases, J shed 13 bases, and the junction held 7 bases outside the gene matches. CDR1 is SEHNR, CDR2 FQNEAQ, per germline (reference sequence). CDR3 length: 13 amino acids. The CDR3 region has the DNA TGTGCCAGCAGGAGACTAGCGGGAGTTTCTCAGTTCTTC. It encodes CASRRLAGVSQFF.

This sequence joins TRBV6-6 and TRBJ1-5; D is unclear. This CDR3 contains 13 residues. The germline gives CDR1 MNHNY, CDR2 SVGAGI (reference sequence). The V end lost 0 bases, the J end lost 7 bases, and 7 bases lay between the germline ends. CDR3 residues: CASSYSSEQPQHF. The DNA for the CDR3 is TGTGCCAGCAGTTACTCCTCAGAACAGCCCCAGCATTTT.

The rearrangement joins TRBV7-9 to TRBJ2-1; TRBD1 or TRBD2 may be the D gene (5 bases each). V lost 3 bases, J lost 7 bases, and 16 bases lay in between. Germline V gene sequence: CDR1 SEHNR, CDR2 FQNEAQ (reference sequence). The CDR3 is made up of 15 amino acids. CDR3: CASSFTARWGNEQFF. In nucleotides, the CDR3 is TGTGCCAGCAGCTTCACAGCGAGATGGGGGAATGAGCAGTTCTTC.

The chain couples TRBV5-3 to TRBJ1-2, with unresolved D. TRBV5-3 is classed as an ORF, of uncertain function. The germline V and J ends were trimmed by 8 bases and 3 bases, with 14 bases remaining between them. This CDR3 spans 13 amino acids. The CDR3 sequence is CASSGNTYYGYTF. CDR3 nucleotides: TGTGCCAGCAGCGGTAACACCTACTATGGCTACACCTTC.

The chain couples TRBV27 to TRBJ1-2, with D perhaps TRBD1 (6 bases). This CDR3 comprises 14 residues. CDR1 MNHEY and CDR2 SMNVEV come from the germline V gene (reference sequence). V was clipped by 0 bases and J by 13 bases, with 18 bases between them. The CDR3 sequence: CASSLSVPPTGLTF. Here the CDR3 DNA reads TGTGCCAGCAGTTTATCAGTCCCCCCGACAGGCCTCACCTTC.

The chain links TRBV15 to TRBJ2-5; TRBD2 is a possible D gene (6 bases). Germline loops: CDR1 LNHNV, CDR2 YYDKDF (reference sequence). The V gene lost 1 base and the J gene lost 9 bases, with 15 bases spanning the gap. This CDR3 spans 14 amino acids. In DNA, the CDR3 is TGTGCCACCAGCAGAGCCGGGACTTTCGGGCCCCAGTACTTC. Translated, it gives CATSRAGTFGPQYF.

J is TRBJ1-5 and V is TRBV19; weak D call: TRBD1 (6 bases). The germline gives CDR1 LNHDA, CDR2 SQIVND (reference sequence). V dropped 4 bases and J dropped 3 bases, with 10 bases sitting between them. The CDR3 spans 14 residues. CDR3 sequence reads: CASSTTGPNQPQHF. CDR3 in DNA: TGTGCCAGTAGTACTACAGGGCCCAATCAGCCCCAGCATTTT.

This clone was detected a few times. The J gene is TRBJ1-4, the V gene TRBV6-6; 8 bases map to TRBD1. This CDR3 contains 16 residues. V was clipped by 8 bases and J by 5 bases; unmatched bases: 13. Per germline, CDR1 MNHNY and CDR2 SVGAGI (reference sequence). The CDR3 coding sequence is TGTGCCAGCTGGTCCGGGAACAGGGGGTCGAATGAAAAACTGTTTTTT. This translates into CASWSGNRGSNEKLFF.

In regard to this clone: An end of the junction does not agree with germline; a read error may underlie this. The rearrangement uses TRBV4-1 and TRBJ1-4, with unresolved D. The CDR3 consists of 15 residues. Per germline, CDR1 MGHRA and CDR2 YSYEKL. The CDR3 nucleotides are TGCGCCAGCAGTCAAGAGCCGGGGTCTAATGAAAAACTGTTTTTT. Amino acid sequence: CASSQEPGSNEKLFF.